The source of this T cell receptor (beta chain) is a study of patients and donors after allogeneic stem cell transplantation. From the RT-PCR reads, TCRdb called clonotypes with MiXCR, one entry per CDR3 protein. The table includes approximately 250,000 distinct CDR3 sequences, around an eighth detected once. This clonotype was detected only a few times. V lost 9 bases and J 0 bases, leaving 10 bases between the germline ends. Germline lookup yields CDR1 KGHDR and CDR2 SFDVKD. The CDR3 extends over 13 amino acids. The sample was blood, either unsorted or a sorted T cell fraction (not recorded which). This sequence originates from a human donor who was either an allogeneic HSCT recipient or a stem cell or donor lymphocyte infusion donor (not recorded which). It is not recorded whose cells these are; they may come from a transplant donor. V usage is TRBV24-1 and J usage is TRBJ2-5; possibly TRBD2 for D (6 bases). The CDR3: CATGGTYQETQYF. DNA for the CDR3: TGTGCCACCGGAGGGACGTACCAAGAGACCCAGTACTTC.